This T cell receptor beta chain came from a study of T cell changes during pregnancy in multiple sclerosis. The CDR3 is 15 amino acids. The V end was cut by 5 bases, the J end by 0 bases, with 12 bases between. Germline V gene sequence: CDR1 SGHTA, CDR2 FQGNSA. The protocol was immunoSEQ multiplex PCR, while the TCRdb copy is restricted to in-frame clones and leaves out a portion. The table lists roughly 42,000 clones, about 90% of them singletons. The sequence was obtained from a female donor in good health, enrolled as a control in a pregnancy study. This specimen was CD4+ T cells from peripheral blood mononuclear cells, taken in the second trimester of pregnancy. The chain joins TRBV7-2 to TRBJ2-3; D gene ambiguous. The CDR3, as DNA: TGTGCCAGCAGCCCCCGGAGTACTAGCACAGATACGCAGTATTTT. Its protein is CASSPRSTSTDTQYF.